Below, one T cell receptor beta chain is given with its context. Coverage ceases 3 residues before the CDR3 finishes, and the germline J gene fills in the end. This specimen belongs to a study of T cells in women clearing cervical HPV infection. Across the study: Only a few women had HLA typing results available.

HPV was found by MY09/MY11 PCR and dot-blot genotyping. CDR3 length: 16 residues. Germline V lookup: CDR1 MNHEY, CDR2 SVGEGT. Deletions cut 0 bases from V and 0 bases from J, with 11 bases between. Using immunoSEQ multiplex PCR, the repertoire was profiled, and TCRdb retains in-frame clones only, with some absent. Its table records 30,000 to 45,000 clones. The TCR originated in a woman between 18 and 70 years old with a cervical HPV16 infection that either progressed to CIN3+ or cleared (not recorded which). Sequencing used blood buffy coat. The chain recombines TRBV6-2 or TRBV6-3 with TRBJ2-5; D remains ambiguous. CDR3: CASSYSSRMDQETQYF. CDR3 DNA (partial): TGTGCCAGCAGTTACTCGAGCAGGATGGACCAAGAGACC.